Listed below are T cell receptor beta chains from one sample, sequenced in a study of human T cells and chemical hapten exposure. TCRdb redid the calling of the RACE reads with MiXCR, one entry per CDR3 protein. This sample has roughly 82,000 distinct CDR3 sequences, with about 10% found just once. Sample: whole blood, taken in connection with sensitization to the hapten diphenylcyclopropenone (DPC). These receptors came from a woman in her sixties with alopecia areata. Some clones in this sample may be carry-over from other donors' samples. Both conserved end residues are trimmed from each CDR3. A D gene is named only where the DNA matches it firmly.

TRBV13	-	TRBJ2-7	ASSVRGLGSYEQY
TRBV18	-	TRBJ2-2	ASSPASPRNTGELF
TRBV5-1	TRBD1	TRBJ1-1	ASSWMGQGSTEAF
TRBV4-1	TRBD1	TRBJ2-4	ASSQDGTGGENIQY
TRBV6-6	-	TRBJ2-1	ASSYRGSWGNEQF
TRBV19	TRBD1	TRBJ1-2	ASSPKRDRGSYT
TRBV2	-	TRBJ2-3	ASSQDGGAADTQY
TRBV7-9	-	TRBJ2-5	ASSLTQETQY
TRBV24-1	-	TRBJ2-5	ATSDSGPIETQY
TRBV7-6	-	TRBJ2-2	ASSVGNTGELF
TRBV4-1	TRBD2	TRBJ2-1	ASSQDRTSGGNEQF
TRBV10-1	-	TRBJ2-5	ASSTGTIGETQY
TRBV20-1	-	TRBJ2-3	SASAGTDTQY
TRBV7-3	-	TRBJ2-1	ASSLMVSLTNEQF
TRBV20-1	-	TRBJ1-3	SARAGTAGNTIY
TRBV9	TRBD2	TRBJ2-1	ASSVAAGDYNEQF
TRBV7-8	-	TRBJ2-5	ASNTWLETQY
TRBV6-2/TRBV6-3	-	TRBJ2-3	ASSYSRDSGQY
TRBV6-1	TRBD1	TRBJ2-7	ASRRDRGSTYEQY
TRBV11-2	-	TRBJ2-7	ASSLEQGPYEQY
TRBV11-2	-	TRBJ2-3	ASSVGKGGRPDTQY
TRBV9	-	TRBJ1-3	ASSVAGEPGLGGNTIY
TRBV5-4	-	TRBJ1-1	ASSSQAEYTEAF
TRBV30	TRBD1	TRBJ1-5	AWSRSGGAVSNQPQH
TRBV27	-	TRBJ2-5	ASSLREQETQY
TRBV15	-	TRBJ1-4	ATSREAGATNEKLF
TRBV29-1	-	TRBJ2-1	SVDLNSYNEQF
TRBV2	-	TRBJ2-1	ASRRIANEQF
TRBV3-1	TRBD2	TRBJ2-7	ASSLASGGEAYEQY
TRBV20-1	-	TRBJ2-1	SAFPVDTSFNEQF
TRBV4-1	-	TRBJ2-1	ASSPRDGAREQF
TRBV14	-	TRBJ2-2	ASSQDFNTGELF
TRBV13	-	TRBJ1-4	ASSIYNEKLF
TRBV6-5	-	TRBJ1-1	ASSARTDLDEAF